Listed here are 12 T cell receptor beta chains from one sample, sequenced in a study of OX40 agonist ivuxolimab in advanced cancers. TCRdb keeps only in-frame clones here, not all; method: immunoSEQ multiplex PCR. The sample consists of over 50,000 clones, around 83% of them appearing once. The sample in question was CD4+ or CD8+ T cells sorted from blood, obtained in a trial of the OX40 agonist ivuxolimab. The receptors here all came from an adult with an advanced solid tumor such as melanoma, head and neck, liver or kidney cancer.

The rearrangement joins TRBV18 to TRBJ2-3; 12 nucleotides line up with TRBD2. The CDR3 has 16 amino acids. CDR1 and CDR2 from the germline V gene are KGHSH and LQKENI. J was trimmed by 3 bases and V by 3 bases; bases with no gene match: 4. The CDR3 sequence: CASSPRLAGATDTQYF. In DNA, the CDR3 is TGTGCCAGCTCACCGAGACTAGCGGGGGCTACAGATACGCAGTATTTT.

The rearrangement joins TRBV6-1 to TRBJ1-2, with D hard to call. CDR3 length equals 12 residues. V was cut by 4 bases and J by 4 bases, with 7 bases left in between. Germline V gives CDR1 MNHNS, CDR2 SASEGT. The CDR3 sequence: CASSVGIYGYTF. In DNA form, the CDR3 reads TGTGCCAGCAGTGTCGGGATCTATGGCTACACCTTC.

This chain links TRBV19 with TRBJ1-5; no clear D. Germline V gene data show CDR1 as LNHDA and CDR2 as SQIVND (reference sequence). Trimming cost V 7 bases and J 4 bases, with 8 bases left between them. The CDR3 is 12 amino acids. This CDR3 reads CASNPGNQPQHF. The CDR3 bases are TGTGCCAGTAATCCCGGGAATCAGCCCCAGCATTTT.

V and J are TRBV19 and TRBJ2-2; D is ambiguous. Germline V gene sequence: CDR1 LNHDA, CDR2 SQIVND (reference sequence). With 10 bases removed from V and 4 bases from J, the gap between germline ends came to 22 bases. This CDR3 comprises 16 residues. The CDR3: CATRLKSLSSTGELFF. In nucleotides, the CDR3 is TGTGCCACGCGCCTCAAGAGCCTTTCGAGCACCGGGGAGCTGTTTTTT.

The rearrangement joins TRBV11-3 to TRBJ1-1; tentatively, D is TRBD1 (5 bases). V lost 5 bases and J 1 base, leaving 11 bases between the germline ends. Looked up from germline, CDR1 is SGHNT and CDR2 is YENEEA. The CDR3 is made up of 14 amino acids. The CDR3 DNA reads TGTGCCAGCAGCCCCAGGGCAGGGAACACTGAAGCTTTCTTT. Encoded protein: CASSPRAGNTEAFF.

V usage is TRBV11-2 and J usage is TRBJ2-1, with D perhaps TRBD2 (5 bases). V was pared by 4 bases and J by 4 bases, with 17 bases between. From germline, CDR1 is SGHAT and CDR2 FQNNGV. The CDR3 runs 16 residues. CDR3 loop: CASSSVRETTYNEQFF. In nucleotides, the CDR3 is TGTGCCAGCAGCTCTGTCCGTGAGACTACTTACAATGAGCAGTTCTTC.

The rearrangement joins TRBV7-8 to TRBJ2-2, with D possibly matching TRBD1 (5 bases). V shed 0 bases and J shed 6 bases, with 8 bases lying between them. CDR3 length: 14 residues. From germline, CDR1 is SGHVS and CDR2 FQNEAQ. The CDR3: CASSLARQPGELFF. As DNA, the CDR3 is TGTGCCAGCAGCTTAGCCCGACAGCCCGGGGAGCTGTTTTTT.

This chain connects TRBV30 to TRBJ2-1, with D unclear. This CDR3 region has 14 residues. CDR1 is GTSNPN, CDR2 SVGIG, per germline (reference sequence). Trimming stripped 0 bases from V and 8 bases from J, with 14 bases between. The CDR3 loop reads CAWSVGRGMYEQFF. The CDR3 DNA follows: TGTGCCTGGAGTGTCGGCCGCGGTATGTATGAGCAGTTCTTC.

The chain uses TRBV10-3 and TRBJ2-1; 7 nucleotides agree with TRBD2. The CDR3 extends over 13 amino acids. The germline V gene encodes CDR1 ENHRY and CDR2 SYGVKD. With 4 bases clipped from V and 7 bases from J, the junction kept 4 bases outside the gene matches. The CDR3 nucleotides are TGTGCCATCAGTGGGACTAGTCCGAATGAGCAGTTCTTC. Protein: CAISGTSPNEQFF.

V gene TRBV9 combines with J gene TRBJ2-1, with D hard to call. CDR1 is SGDLS and CDR2 is YYNGEE in the germline V gene. Trimming stripped 0 bases from V and 0 bases from J, with 10 bases between. The CDR3 contains 16 residues. The CDR3 nucleotides are TGTGCCAGCAGCGTAGCTGGGGATCCCTCCTACAATGAGCAGTTCTTC. It specifies CASSVAGDPSYNEQFF.

V usage is TRBV18 and J usage is TRBJ2-2; D not certain. The ends were cut back, 0 bases at V and 0 bases at J, with 8 bases in the middle. The CDR3 totals 16 residues. Germline V gives CDR1 KGHSH, CDR2 LQKENI. CDR3: CASSPPGRSNTGELFF. The CDR3 bases are TGTGCCAGCTCACCACCGGGCAGGTCGAACACCGGGGAGCTGTTTTTT.

For the CDR3, the DNA is TGCAGCGTTGGGCTAGCGGATAACCAAGAGACCCAGTACTTC. As protein: CSVGLADNQETQYF. The J gene is TRBJ2-5, the V gene TRBV29-1, with 7 bases aligning to TRBD2. CDR1 is SQVTM and CDR2 is ANQGSEA in the germline V gene. The CDR3 is 14 residues long. V lost 4 bases, J lost 0 bases, and 5 bases stayed unmatched.